This T cell receptor beta chain was recovered during a study of T cell responses to AZD1222 COVID-19 vaccine (dated by TCRdb to 2020 to 2022). The study in broad terms: AZD1222 recipients given second doses at about 4 weeks or at about 12 weeks were pooled, since spike-specific TCR depth and breadth were not found to differ between the two schedules. A total of over 230 trial participants underwent TCR sequencing, of whom 207 received two doses of AZD1222 and some 26 received two doses of the MenACWY control vaccine. Trial participants were enrolled by age into subgroups of 18-55, 56-69 and 70-plus years, and around 150, 29 and 61 TCR-sequenced participants, respectively, were included in these subgroups.

The CDR3 regions of human TCRbeta chains were analyzed by immunosequencing. The source study handled its data this way. TCRs in the repertoires were compared against a reference library of SARS-CoV-2-specific TCRs that had been generated with the MIRA antigen-specificity platform. Breadth was defined as the fraction of unique TCRs that were SARS-CoV-2-associated. Depth was defined as the fraction of total T cells that were SARS-CoV-2-associated. Using the MIRA data, each spike-specific TCR was mapped to the spike region that the TCR reacts to and placed in a CD4 or CD8 class. Log10-transformed breadth and depth values were compared by one-way ANOVA with Sidak's multiple comparisons tests. TCRdb's version of the immuneACCESS table is confined to in-frame rearrangements and falls short of the full clone set. An unresolved V gene accounts for under half of the shortfall where checked; the remainder is of unknown origin. The D gene and trimming were derived from the DNA, and the V and J assignments and clone size from that table. The sample profile shows 110,000 to 150,000 clones; approximately 90% of them were found once. More than 3.5% of the sample lies in the top ten.

General findings and caveats noted by the study authors: The 56-69-year group was small, and its depth increase did not reach significance, likely because of low power. Conclusions about previously exposed vaccinees were limited because only six AZD1222 recipients were SARS-CoV-2 seropositive at baseline. Most participants were white British and females outnumbered males, and the authors suggested that clonal diversity may have been underestimated. Nearly half of unique spike-specific TCRs reportedly recognized epitopes outside regions mutated in the B.1.351 and B.1.1.7 variants. After two AZD1222 doses, both the breadth and the depth of spike-specific TCRs were significantly higher than at day 0 and than in MenACWY recipients. Vaccine-associated CD4 TCRs spanned the whole spike protein, with dominant responses in regions 160-218 and 743-854. Because no samples from the day 14 peak response were available, repertoires could be characterized only after the peak T cell response.

What the time point label conveys for this sample: baseline before first vaccination. The vaccinee samples were drawn from two UK trials, COV001 and COV002, one of which was a single-blind randomized controlled phase 2/3 trial testing AZD1222 (ChAdOx1 nCoV-19) in healthy adults. Trial participant PBMC samples were collected at day 0 and day 28 after the second dose for TCRbeta chain sequencing. For this clone: Its recognized antigen is unknown. No base quality information exists; no much larger clone differs at one position.

The TCR originated in an adult in good health. The sequenced sample was peripheral blood, obtained on day 0 of AZD1222 vaccination.

The CDR3 protein is CASSSIAGGEQFF. The sequenced DNA: TGTGCCAGCAGCTCTATAGCGGGGGGGGAGCAGTTCTTC. The chain employs TRBV7-8 and TRBJ2-1; TRBD2 lines up with 11 middle nucleotides. Including the terminal cysteine and phenylalanine, the CDR3 comprises 13 residues. Here the CDR3 DNA is all that survives: 39 bases in frame from base 1. Clipping removes 4 bases from V and 10 bases from J, with 3 as the unmatched junction base count. Per the germline V gene, SGHVS is the CDR1 and FQNEAQ is the CDR2.